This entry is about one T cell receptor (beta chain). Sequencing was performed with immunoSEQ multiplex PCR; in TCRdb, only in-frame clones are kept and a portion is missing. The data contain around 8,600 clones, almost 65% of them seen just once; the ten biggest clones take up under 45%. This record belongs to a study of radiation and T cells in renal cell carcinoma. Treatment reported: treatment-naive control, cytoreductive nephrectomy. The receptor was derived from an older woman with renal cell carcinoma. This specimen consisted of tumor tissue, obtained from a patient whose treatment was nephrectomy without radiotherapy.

In nucleotides, the CDR3 is TGTGCCAGCAGCCCTGGAGGGAGCGGGGTCTATGGCTACACCTTC. This translates into CASSPGGSGVYGYTF. The rearrangement uses TRBV4-2 and TRBJ1-2; D is uncertain. This CDR3 spans 15 amino acids. Germline assignment: CDR1 LGHNA and CDR2 YNFKEQ. Trimming cost V 4 bases and J 4 bases, with 16 bases left between them.